Listed here are 27 T cell receptor beta chains from one sample, sequenced in a study of T cells after yellow fever vaccination. Using its own MiXCR run on the 5' RACE reads, TCRdb lists one record per CDR3 protein. Found here are 230,000 or so distinct CDR3 sequences, more than 3.5% of them singletons; the top ten hold approximately 18%. Sample: PBMCs, taken 15 days after the yellow fever booster vaccination. The source is a man aged 18 to 30 who received the YFV17D yellow fever vaccine.

Many counts were recorded for this clonotype. V is TRBV10-3 and J is TRBJ1-2, with D possibly TRBD1 on 5 matching bases. The CDR3 consists of 11 residues. The V gene's germline CDR1 is ENHRY and CDR2 SYGVKD. V dropped 7 bases and J dropped 4 bases, with 7 bases sitting between them. The CDR3 spells CAIKGSYGYTF. The CDR3 DNA reads TGTGCCATCAAGGGGAGCTATGGCTACACCTTC.

This clonotype was observed many times. The rearrangement links TRBV20-1 to TRBJ1-3; D call uncertain. The CDR3 consists of 11 residues. CDR1 is DFQATT and CDR2 is SNEGSKA in the germline V gene (reference sequence). With 2 bases removed from V and 4 bases from J, the gap between germline ends came to 3 bases. CDR3 residues: CSARQGNTIYF. DNA for the CDR3: TGCAGTGCTAGACAGGGAAACACCATATATTTT.

This clonotype was seen at least ten times. The chain uses TRBV3-1 and TRBJ2-2; D might be TRBD2 (5 bases). The germline gives CDR1 LGHDT, CDR2 YNNKEL (reference sequence). The ends were cut back, 1 base at V and 8 bases at J, with 5 bases in the middle. The CDR3 has 12 amino acids. CDR3 sequence reads: CASSQAGGELFF. The CDR3 DNA follows: TGTGCCAGCAGCCAAGCGGGGGGGGAGCTGTTTTTT. Full variable domain (outside the CDR3, taken from reference TRBV3-1 and TRBJ2-2): DTAVSQTPKYLVTQMGNDKSIKCEQNLGHDTMYWYKQDSKKFLKIMFSYNNKELIINETVPNRFSPKSPDKAHLNLHINSLELGDSAVYFCASSQAGGELFFGEGSRLTVL.

This clonotype has just a few counts. A read error may explain this, as a much larger clone is one base away. The gene calls are TRBV5-1 and TRBJ2-1; 8 bases are a match to TRBD2. CDR1 is SGHRS and CDR2 is YFSETQ in the germline V gene. This CDR3 region has 14 residues. CDR3 bases: TGCGCCAGCAGCGGCGGGGGGCTTGACAATGTGCAGTTCTTC. This sequence encodes CASSGGGLDNVQFF.

The table lists this clonotype with many counts. This sequence joins TRBV9 and TRBJ2-1; tentative D call: TRBD1 (6 bases). The V gene's germline CDR1 is SGDLS and CDR2 YYNGEE. Between the trimmed V and J ends, which lost 0 bases and 6 bases, there was a span of 10 bases. The CDR3 spans 14 residues. The CDR3 nucleotides read TGTGCCAGCAGCGTAGTCCCAGGGGCCAATGAGCAGTTCTTC. This translates into CASSVVPGANEQFF.

Many counts were recorded for this clonotype. The chain has TRBV20-1 and TRBJ2-3; the D is unclear. Germline V gene data show CDR1 as DFQATT and CDR2 as SNEGSKA (reference sequence). V dropped 0 bases and J dropped 2 bases, with 21 bases sitting between them. CDR3 length: 18 amino acids. The chain's CDR3 is CSARDPYPAAEDTDTQYF. The CDR3 region has the DNA TGCAGTGCTAGAGATCCGTATCCGGCGGCCGAAGACACAGATACGCAGTATTTT.

This clonotype was counted at least ten times. This chain joins TRBV25-1 and TRBJ1-2, with D perhaps matching TRBD1 (5 bases). Between the trimmed V and J ends, which lost 5 bases and 3 bases, there was a span of 10 bases. The CDR3 spans 13 residues. Germline V gene lookup returns CDR1 MGHDK and CDR2 SYGVNS. The CDR3 nucleotides read TGTGCCAGCAGTTACGGGGCCCACTATGGCTACACCTTC. This encodes CASSYGAHYGYTF.

This clonotype was seen many times. The CDR3 reads CASSWAGDPSPLHF. The CDR3 region has the DNA TGTGCCAGCAGCTGGGCAGGGGACCCCTCACCCCTCCACTTT. This sequence joins TRBV7-2 and TRBJ1-6; tentative D call: TRBD1 (6 bases). Between the trimmed V and J ends, which lost 4 bases and 10 bases, there was a span of 14 bases. This CDR3 has 14 residues. Germline lookup yields CDR1 SGHTA and CDR2 FQGNSA. Filled out from reference TRBV7-2 and TRBJ1-6, the complete variable domain reads GAGVSQSPSNKVTEKGKDVELRCDPISGHTALYWYRQSLGQGLEFLIYFQGNSAPDKSGLPSDRFSAERTGGSVSTLTIQRTQQEDSAVYLCASSWAGDPSPLHFGNGTRLTVT.

This clonotype occurred many times. This chain joins TRBV5-1 and TRBJ2-7, with 7 bases fitting TRBD2. This CDR3 comprises 15 residues. The germline V gene has CDR1 SGHRS and CDR2 YFSETQ. Trimming removed 0 bases from V and 3 bases from J; junction bases left unmatched: 6. The CDR3 DNA follows: TGCGCCAGCAGCTTGGTACGCGGGGGAATCTACGAGCAGTACTTC. Translating it yields CASSLVRGGIYEQYF.

This clonotype was detected ten times or more. This sequence joins TRBV12-3 or TRBV12-4 and TRBJ1-4, with D unclear. V lost 6 bases to trimming and J lost 10 bases, with 9 bases between them. This CDR3 has 11 amino acids. The CDR3 DNA reads as TGTGCCAGCAGGCAGGAGGGAAAACTGTTTTTT. This translates into CASRQEGKLFF.

In its sample, this clonotype was seen many times. The V call is TRBV5-4, the J call TRBJ2-7; D possibly matches TRBD1 or TRBD2 (6 bases each). CDR1 is SGHNT and CDR2 is YYREEE in the germline V gene (reference sequence). The CDR3 is 16 amino acids. The V gene lost 4 bases and the J gene lost 4 bases, with 21 bases spanning the gap. The CDR3: CASSPAHRVGGYEQYF. The CDR3 bases are TGTGCCAGCAGCCCGGCCCACAGGGTGGGAGGTTACGAGCAGTACTTC.

This clonotype was recorded at least ten times. The chain carries TRBV7-6 and TRBJ2-7; 7 bases agree with TRBD2. Germline V CDR1 and CDR2: SGHVS, FNYEAQ. There are 13 residues in the CDR3. J was trimmed by 7 bases and V by 1 base; bases with no gene match: 4. CDR3 sequence: CASSLGPAGEQYF. The CDR3 region has the DNA TGTGCCAGCAGCTTAGGGCCAGCGGGAGAGCAGTACTTC.

This clonotype was observed at least ten times. V and J are TRBV11-2 and TRBJ1-1; maybe TRBD1 (5 bases). The CDR3 extends over 14 amino acids. V lost 2 bases and J 5 bases, leaving 12 bases between the germline ends. CDR1 and CDR2 from the germline V gene are SGHAT and FQNNGV. CDR3 DNA sequence: TGTGCCAGCAGCTTACACAGGTCGAATACTGAAGCTTTCTTT. Its translation: CASSLHRSNTEAFF. Complete variable domain (other parts from reference TRBV11-2 and TRBJ1-1): EAGVAQSPRYKIIEKRQSVAFWCNPISGHATLYWYQQILGQGPKLLIQFQNNGVVDDSQLPKDRFSAERLKGVDSTLKIQPAKLEDSAVYLCASSLHRSNTEAFFGQGTRLTVV.

This clonotype was counted at least ten times. This chain joins TRBV12-3 or TRBV12-4 and TRBJ1-2, with 8 positions matching TRBD1. The CDR3 contains 14 residues. Losses at the gene ends were 7 bases for V and 3 bases for J; bases not matched to a gene: 7. CDR3 sequence (DNA): TGTGCCAGCACACCGGGACAGGCGTACTATGGCTACACCTTC. Residues: CASTPGQAYYGYTF.

There are many counts of this clonotype. V usage is TRBV10-3 and J usage is TRBJ2-6, with 10 bases identical to TRBD1. This CDR3 spans 18 amino acids. J was trimmed by 0 bases and V by 2 bases; bases with no gene match: 4. CDR1 ENHRY and CDR2 SYGVKD come from the germline V gene. The CDR3 DNA reads TGTGCCATCAGTGAGATTTGGACAGGGGGCTCTGGGGCCAACGTCCTGACTTTC. The encoded protein is CAISEIWTGGSGANVLTF.

This sequence joins TRBV5-1 and TRBJ1-4; D is unresolved. Germline CDR1 is SGHRS and CDR2 is YFSETQ. This CDR3 comprises 15 residues. The V end lost 0 bases, the J end lost 9 bases, and 15 bases lay between the germline ends. Written as DNA, the CDR3 is TGCGCCAGCAGCTTGGATCGTGTTAGTCAACAAAAACTGTTTTTT. Amino acids: CASSLDRVSQQKLFF.

This clonotype was observed at least ten times. This chain uses TRBV20-1 with TRBJ2-7; TRBD2 matches at 10 bases. Germline CDR1 reads DFQATT; CDR2 reads SNEGSKA (reference sequence). The CDR3 is made up of 13 amino acids. The trim removed 3 bases at V and 11 bases at J, leaving 10 bases unmatched. CDR3 bases: TGCAGTGCTAGGATCGGACTAGCGGATCTCAAGTACGTC. It encodes CSARIGLADLKYV.

This clonotype was observed many times. The J gene is TRBJ1-2, the V gene TRBV7-2; D not certain. CDR3 length: 12 amino acids. The V gene's germline CDR1 is SGHTA and CDR2 FQGNSA. The V end was cut by 0 bases, the J end by 4 bases, with 3 bases between. The CDR3: CASSLASYGYTF. The CDR3, as DNA: TGTGCCAGCAGCTTAGCTTCCTATGGCTACACCTTC.

This clonotype was detected ten times or more. The chain uses TRBV18 and TRBJ2-2; D ambiguous. CDR3 length equals 12 residues. Germline values: CDR1 KGHSH, CDR2 LQKENI. Trimming shortened V by 5 bases and J by 3 bases, and 4 bases separated the two germline ends. CDR3 in amino acids: CASSTYTGELFF. In DNA, the CDR3 is TGTGCCAGCTCAACGTACACCGGGGAGCTGTTTTTT. The full variable domain, in which reference TRBV18 and TRBJ2-2 provide the parts outside the CDR3, is NAGVMQNPRHLVRRRGQEARLRCSPMKGHSHVYWYRQLPEEGLKFMVYLQKENIIDESGMPKERFSAEFPKEGPSILRIQQVVRGDSAAYFCASSTYTGELFFGEGSRLTVL.

This clonotype was detected only a few times. The V and J genes are TRBV6-2 or TRBV6-3 and TRBJ2-1; D call uncertain. Trimming pared 2 bases from V and 8 bases from J, leaving 7 bases between. CDR1 is MNHEY and CDR2 is SVGEGT in the germline V gene. There are 12 residues in the CDR3. The CDR3 nucleotides are TGTGCCAGCAGTTACCCCGGCCATGAGCAGTTCTTC. This codes for CASSYPGHEQFF.

The sample holds a few counts of this clonotype. The V call is TRBV30, the J call TRBJ1-2; no definite D call. Germline CDR1 reads GTSNPN; CDR2 reads SVGIG (reference sequence). The V end was cut by 4 bases, the J end by 5 bases, with 8 bases between. CDR3 length: 11 residues. In DNA form, the CDR3 reads TGTGCCTGGATATGGGAGTATGGCTACACCTTC. Its translation: CAWIWEYGYTF.

The genes are TRBV9 and TRBJ1-6, with D perhaps TRBD1 (5 bases). The germline V and J ends were trimmed by 1 base and 11 bases, with 19 bases remaining between them. CDR3 length equals 16 residues. Germline V gene lookup returns CDR1 SGDLS and CDR2 YYNGEE. CDR3 nucleotides: TGTGCCAGCAGCGTATCACCAGACAGCGACGTAACACCCCTCCACTTT. Residues: CASSVSPDSDVTPLHF.

In this sample, this clonotype turned up many times. The chain is built from TRBV12-3 or TRBV12-4 and TRBJ2-1; D unclear. The CDR3 is 15 amino acids. V lost 1 base, J lost 0 bases, and 7 bases lay in between. CDR3 nucleotides: TGTGCCAGCAGTTTAGACACGAGCTCCTACAATGAGCAGTTCTTC. Amino acids: CASSLDTSSYNEQFF.

This clonotype was seen at least ten times. This chain joins TRBV15 and TRBJ2-3, with 8 bases that match TRBD2. The CDR3 consists of 15 residues. The germline V gene encodes CDR1 LNHNV and CDR2 YYDKDF (reference sequence). The V gene end was trimmed by 0 bases and the J gene end by 1 base; junction bases not matched to a gene: 0. The CDR3 coding sequence is TGTGCCACCAGCAGAGAGCGGGGGGGCACAGATACGCAGTATTTT. Protein product: CATSRERGGTDTQYF.

This clonotype has at least ten counts. This chain links TRBV6-2 or TRBV6-3 with TRBJ2-7; possible D gene TRBD2, 5 bases. The CDR3 spans 14 residues. Trimming took off 6 bases at V and 4 bases at J, with 16 bases between the two ends. Germline V gene data show CDR1 as MNHEY and CDR2 as SVGEGT. CDR3 sequence: CASSPRRATYEQYF. The CDR3 DNA reads TGTGCCAGCAGCCCCAGGCGGGCCACATACGAGCAGTACTTC.

Ten or more counts support this clonotype. This sequence joins TRBV12-3 or TRBV12-4 and TRBJ2-2; D is perhaps TRBD1 (5 bases). This CDR3 has 13 residues. Trimming removed 5 bases from V and 1 base from J, with 5 bases in between. The CDR3, as DNA: TGTGCCAGCAGTACAGGGAACACCGGGGAGCTGTTTTTT. Translation: CASSTGNTGELFF.

This clonotype has a count of ten or more. This chain joins TRBV4-2 and TRBJ2-7; D remains unclear. V lost 0 bases to trimming and J lost 2 bases, with 11 bases between them. This CDR3 has 15 residues. Germline V gene data show CDR1 as LGHNA and CDR2 as YNFKEQ. The CDR3 loop is CASSQDSQAAYEQYF. The CDR3 nucleotides read TGTGCCAGCAGCCAAGATAGCCAGGCCGCCTACGAGCAGTACTTC.